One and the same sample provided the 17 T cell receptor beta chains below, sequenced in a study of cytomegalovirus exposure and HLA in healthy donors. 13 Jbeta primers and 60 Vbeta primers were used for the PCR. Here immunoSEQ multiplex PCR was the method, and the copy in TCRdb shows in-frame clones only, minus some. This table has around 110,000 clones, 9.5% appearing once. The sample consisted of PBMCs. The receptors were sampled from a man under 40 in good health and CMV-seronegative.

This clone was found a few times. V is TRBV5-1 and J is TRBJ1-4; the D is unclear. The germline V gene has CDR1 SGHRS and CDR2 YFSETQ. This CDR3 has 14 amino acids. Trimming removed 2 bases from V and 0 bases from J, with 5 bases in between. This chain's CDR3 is CASSFGSTNEKLFF. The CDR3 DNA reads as TGCGCCAGCAGCTTCGGGTCAACTAATGAAAAACTGTTTTTT.

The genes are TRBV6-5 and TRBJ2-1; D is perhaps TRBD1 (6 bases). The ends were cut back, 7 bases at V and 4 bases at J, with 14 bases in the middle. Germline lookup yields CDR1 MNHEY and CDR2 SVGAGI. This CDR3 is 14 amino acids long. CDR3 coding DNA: TGTGCCAGCAAGGAAGAGAGGGGGTACAATGAGCAGTTCTTC. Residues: CASKEERGYNEQFF.

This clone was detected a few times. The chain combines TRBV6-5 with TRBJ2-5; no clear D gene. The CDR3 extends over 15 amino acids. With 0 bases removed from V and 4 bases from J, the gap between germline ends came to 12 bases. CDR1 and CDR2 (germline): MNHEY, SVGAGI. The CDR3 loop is CASSYSLTGGETQYF. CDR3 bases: TGTGCCAGCAGTTACTCCCTCACGGGTGGAGAGACCCAGTACTTC.

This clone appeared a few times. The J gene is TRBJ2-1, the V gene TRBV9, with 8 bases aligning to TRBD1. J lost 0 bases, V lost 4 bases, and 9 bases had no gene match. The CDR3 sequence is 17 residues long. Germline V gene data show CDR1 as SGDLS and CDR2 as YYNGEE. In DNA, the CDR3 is TGTGCCAGCAGCATAGACGACAGGGGTCCCTCCTACAATGAGCAGTTCTTC. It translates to CASSIDDRGPSYNEQFF.

CDR3 DNA: TGTGCCAGCAGCCCTGGGACACGAGAGACCCAGTACTTC. Its protein is CASSPGTRETQYF. V gene TRBV9 combines with J gene TRBJ2-5; possible D gene TRBD1, 6 bases. This CDR3 has 13 amino acids. V was shortened by 4 bases and J by 4 bases, with 11 bases between the two germline ends. The germline V gene has CDR1 SGDLS and CDR2 YYNGEE.

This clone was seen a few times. CDR3: CAWSGSRIGQQYF. In nucleotides, the CDR3 is TGTGCCTGGAGCGGGAGTCGGATAGGGCAGCAGTACTTC. The V and J genes are TRBV30 and TRBJ2-7, with D perhaps TRBD2 (6 bases). CDR1 and CDR2 (germline): GTSNPN, SVGIG (reference sequence). The CDR3 contains 13 residues. Trimming took off 3 bases at V and 8 bases at J, with 17 bases between the two ends. The entire variable domain, with the rest obtained from reference TRBV30 and TRBJ2-7, is as follows: SQTIHQWPATLVQPVGSPLSLECTVEGTSNPNLYWYRQAAGRGLQLLFYSVGIGQISSEVPQNLSASRPQDRQFILSSKKLLLSDSGFYLCAWSGSRIGQQYFGPGTRLTVT.

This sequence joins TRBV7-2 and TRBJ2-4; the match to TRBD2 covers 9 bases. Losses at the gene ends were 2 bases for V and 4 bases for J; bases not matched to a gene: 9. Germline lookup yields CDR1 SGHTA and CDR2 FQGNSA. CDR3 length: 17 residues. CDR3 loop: CASSLFQAGGGKNIQYF. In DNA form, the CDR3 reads TGTGCCAGCAGCTTATTTCAAGCGGGGGGCGGTAAAAACATTCAGTACTTC.

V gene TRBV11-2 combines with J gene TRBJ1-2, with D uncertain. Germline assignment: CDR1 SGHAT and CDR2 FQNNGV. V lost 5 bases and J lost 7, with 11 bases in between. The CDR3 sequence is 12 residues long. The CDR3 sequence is CASSNTALGYTF. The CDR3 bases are TGTGCCAGCAGCAATACAGCACTTGGCTACACCTTC.

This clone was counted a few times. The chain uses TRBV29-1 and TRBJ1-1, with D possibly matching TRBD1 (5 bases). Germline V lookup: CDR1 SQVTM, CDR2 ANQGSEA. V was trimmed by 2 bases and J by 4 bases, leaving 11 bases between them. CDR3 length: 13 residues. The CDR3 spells CSVEWGEGTEAFF. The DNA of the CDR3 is TGCAGCGTTGAATGGGGGGAGGGCACTGAAGCTTTCTTT.

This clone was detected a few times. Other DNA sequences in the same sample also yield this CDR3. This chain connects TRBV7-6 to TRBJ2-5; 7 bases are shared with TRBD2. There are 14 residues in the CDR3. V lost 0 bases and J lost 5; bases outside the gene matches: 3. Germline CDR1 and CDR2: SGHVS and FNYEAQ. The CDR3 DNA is TGTGCCAGCAGCTTAGCTACCGGGGGGGAGACCCAGTACTTC. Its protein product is CASSLATGGETQYF.

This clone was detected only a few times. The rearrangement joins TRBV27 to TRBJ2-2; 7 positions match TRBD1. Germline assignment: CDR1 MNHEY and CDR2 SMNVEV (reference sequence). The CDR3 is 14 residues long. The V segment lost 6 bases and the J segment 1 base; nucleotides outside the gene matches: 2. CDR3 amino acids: CASRGTVNTGELFF. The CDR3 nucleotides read TGTGCCAGCAGAGGGACAGTGAACACCGGGGAGCTGTTTTTT.

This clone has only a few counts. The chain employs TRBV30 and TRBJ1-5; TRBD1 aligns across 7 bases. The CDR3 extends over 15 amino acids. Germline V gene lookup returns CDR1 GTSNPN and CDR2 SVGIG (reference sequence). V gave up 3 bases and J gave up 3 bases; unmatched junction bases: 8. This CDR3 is CAWSLGGQSNQPQHF. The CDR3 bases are TGTGCCTGGAGCCTCGGGGGACAGTCCAATCAGCCCCAGCATTTT.

CDR3 nucleotide sequence: TGCAGCGTTGAACAGAACTACGAGCAGTACTTC. It specifies CSVEQNYEQYF. The chain couples TRBV29-1 to TRBJ2-7; D uncertain. Germline lookup yields CDR1 SQVTM and CDR2 ANQGSEA. The CDR3 is 11 amino acids. The V end lost 2 bases, the J end lost 3 bases, and 5 bases lay between the germline ends.

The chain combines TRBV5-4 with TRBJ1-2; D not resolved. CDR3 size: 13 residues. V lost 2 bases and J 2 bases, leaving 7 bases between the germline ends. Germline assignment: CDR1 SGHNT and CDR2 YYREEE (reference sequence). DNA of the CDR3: TGTGCCAGCAGCTTTGACAAGAACTATGGCTACACCTTC. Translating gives CASSFDKNYGYTF. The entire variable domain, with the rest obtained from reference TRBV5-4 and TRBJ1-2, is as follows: ETGVTQSPTHLIKTRGQQVTLRCSSQSGHNTVSWYQQALGQGPQFIFQYYREEENGRGNFPPRFSGLQFPNYSSELNVNALELDDSALYLCASSFDKNYGYTFGSGTRLTVV.

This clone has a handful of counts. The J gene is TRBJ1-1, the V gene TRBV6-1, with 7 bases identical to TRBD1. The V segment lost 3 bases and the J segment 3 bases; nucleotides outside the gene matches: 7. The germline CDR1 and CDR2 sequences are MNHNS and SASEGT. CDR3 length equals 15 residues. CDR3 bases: TGTGCCAGCAGTGATTCCGGGACAGTCGACACTGAAGCTTTCTTT. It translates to CASSDSGTVDTEAFF.

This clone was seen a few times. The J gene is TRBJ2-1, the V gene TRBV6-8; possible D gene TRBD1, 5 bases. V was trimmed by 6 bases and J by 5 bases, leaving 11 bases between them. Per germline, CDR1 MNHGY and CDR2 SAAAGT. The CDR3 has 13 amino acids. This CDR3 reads CASRSTGDNEQFF. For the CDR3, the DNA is TGTGCCAGCAGGTCAACAGGCGACAATGAGCAGTTCTTC.

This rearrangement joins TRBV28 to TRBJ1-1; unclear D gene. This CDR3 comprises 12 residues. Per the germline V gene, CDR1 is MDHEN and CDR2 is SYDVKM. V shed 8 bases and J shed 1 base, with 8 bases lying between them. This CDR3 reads CASRSGNTEAFF. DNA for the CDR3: TGTGCCAGCCGCTCAGGGAACACTGAAGCTTTCTTT.